This T cell receptor (beta chain) appears in the sequencing data of a study of cytomegalovirus exposure and HLA in healthy donors. V lost 7 bases to trimming and J lost 0 bases, with 7 bases between them. The CDR3 spans 13 residues. Germline assignment: CDR1 SNHLY and CDR2 FYNNEI. Whole-study results and caveats: Later genetic work tied a missense DCLRE1C variant to beta-chain V and J trimming.

Notes on this clone: Its matching antigen is unknown.

PCR primers comprised 60 Vbeta and 13 Jbeta primers. Some clones are missing from TCRdb's copy, which holds only in-frame ones; the method was immunoSEQ multiplex PCR. This sample has under 150,000 clones, with roughly 79% found just once. This receptor was obtained from a woman aged 25 to 45 in good health and CMV-seronegative. The sequencing input was PBMCs. J is TRBJ1-5 and V is TRBV2; D unresolved. In DNA form, the CDR3 reads TGTGCCAGCACTACCGTTAGCAATCAGCCCCAGCATTTT. It codes for CASTTVSNQPQHF.